One sample yielded the 10 T cell receptor beta chains listed below, sequenced in a study of shared clonotypes between healthy human individuals. Repertoires were generated with immunoSEQ multiplex PCR, while TCRdb's copy carries only in-frame clones and drops some. This sample has about 490,000 clones, with roughly 85% found just once. What was sequenced was PBMCs. All receptors come from a woman aged 40 to 55 in good health. Some clones in this sample may be carry-over from other donors' samples.

The chain combines TRBV5-1 with TRBJ2-3; the D call may be TRBD1 or TRBD2 (6 bases each). The CDR3 is 16 amino acids. Germline V gene lookup returns CDR1 SGHRS and CDR2 YFSETQ. V was clipped by 0 bases and J by 1 base, with 12 bases between them. CDR3 nucleotides: TGCGCCAGCAGCTTGGCCGGGGGCGCGGGCACAGATACGCAGTATTTT. This gives the protein CASSLAGGAGTDTQYF.

The V and J genes are TRBV5-1 and TRBJ2-7; 11 nucleotides match TRBD2. This CDR3 has 16 residues. Germline assignment: CDR1 SGHRS and CDR2 YFSETQ. V shed 4 bases and J 1 base; nucleotides not matched to a gene: 7. The CDR3, as DNA: TGCGCCAGCAGCCTCTCCGGGACTAGCGGATCCTACGAGCAGTACTTC. This codes for CASSLSGTSGSYEQYF.

The chain uses TRBV19 and TRBJ2-7; D is undetermined. Trimming stripped 1 base from V and 7 bases from J, with 11 bases between. From germline, CDR1 is LNHDA and CDR2 SQIVND (reference sequence). The CDR3 has 13 residues. The CDR3 region is CASSIGQAREQYF. The CDR3 bases are TGTGCCAGTAGTATAGGTCAGGCTCGGGAGCAGTACTTC.

This chain joins TRBV29-1 and TRBJ1-3; D perhaps matches TRBD1 (6 bases). In germline, CDR1 is SQVTM, CDR2 ANQGSEA. Trimming pared 3 bases from V and 2 bases from J, leaving 11 bases between. The CDR3 is 14 amino acids. The CDR3 loop is CSVDGRGAGNTIYF. The CDR3 nucleotides are TGCAGCGTTGATGGCAGGGGTGCTGGAAACACCATATATTTT.

The genes are TRBV5-1 and TRBJ2-7; tentative D call: TRBD1 (6 bases). The CDR3 runs 14 residues. The germline V gene has CDR1 SGHRS and CDR2 YFSETQ. Deletions cut 2 bases from V and 9 bases from J, with 18 bases between. In DNA form, the CDR3 reads TGCGCCAGCAGCTTTGGACAGACCGCCGGCTTGCAGTACTTC. It codes for CASSFGQTAGLQYF.

A single count supports this clone. The chain carries TRBV4-2 and TRBJ2-7; 14 bases are shared with TRBD2. Germline assignment: CDR1 LGHNA and CDR2 YNFKEQ. J lost 6 bases, V lost 4 bases, and 5 bases had no gene match. This CDR3 spans 15 amino acids. CDR3 sequence reads: CASSPGTSGRSEQYF. CDR3 DNA sequence: TGTGCCAGCAGCCCCGGGACTAGCGGGAGAAGCGAGCAGTACTTC.

This chain uses TRBV7-2 with TRBJ2-1; 7 bases match TRBD1. This CDR3 is 13 amino acids long. Germline V gene lookup returns CDR1 SGHTA and CDR2 FQGNSA. The V gene end was trimmed by 5 bases and the J gene end by 9 bases; junction bases not matched to a gene: 7. The CDR3 nucleotides read TGTGCCAGCAGCCCGCGACAGGGCGGTGAGCAGTTCTTC. Its protein product is CASSPRQGGEQFF. The full variable domain, its missing parts supplied by reference TRBV7-2 and TRBJ2-1, is GAGVSQSPSNKVTEKGKDVELRCDPISGHTALYWYRQSLGQGLEFLIYFQGNSAPDKSGLPSDRFSAERTGGSVSTLTIQRTQQEDSAVYLCASSPRQGGEQFFGPGTRLTVL.

In its sample, this clone was seen a few times. The CDR3 loop reads CASSSSGGGTDTQYF. CDR3 nucleotide sequence: TGCGCCAGCAGCTCTAGCGGAGGGGGCACAGATACGCAGTATTTT. V is TRBV5-1 and J is TRBJ2-3, with 7 bases lining up with TRBD2. This CDR3 is 15 amino acids long. Trimming at V came to 3 bases and at J to 1 base, leaving 5 bases not matched to a gene. Per germline, CDR1 SGHRS and CDR2 YFSETQ.

The chain carries TRBV12-2 and TRBJ2-7; the D call TRBD2 from the table was never checked on the DNA. TRBV12-2 is deemed a pseudogene. This CDR3 region has 17 residues. CDR3 DNA sequence: TGTGCAAGTCGCTTTTCCGAGCGGGAGGCGAAAACCTACGAGCAGTACTTC. It encodes CASRFSEREAKTYEQYF.

The chain recombines TRBV7-3 with TRBJ2-5; D remains ambiguous. V was pared by 1 base and J by 3 bases, with 9 bases between. CDR1 and CDR2 from the germline V gene are SGHTA and FQGTGA. The CDR3 runs to 14 residues. The CDR3 DNA sequence: TGTGCCAGCAGCTTAAGTCGTGGGGAAGAGACCCAGTACTTC. It codes for CASSLSRGEETQYF.